This T cell receptor beta chain was recovered during a study of T cell repertoires in cytomegalovirus infection (dated by TCRdb to about 2019). Background for the entire study: Donor HLA type was relevant to the analysis, as public TCR beta signatures indicated carriage of CMV infection together with the matching HLA type. The paper's findings and limits, for the study overall: The ex vivo response was dominated by HLA-C-restricted CMV-specific TCR beta clonotypes, which also provided the single most frequent clonotype in two of eight donors. Cumulative frequency of public TCR beta family members discriminated carriers of CMV infection plus the relevant HLA type in this cohort and an independent roughly 350-donor cohort.

This clonotype was detected a few times. Its recognized antigen is unknown. No much larger clone exists at a distance of one base, and base qualities are not known. Data came from an Illumina HiSeq 1500. TCRdb reanalyzed the raw reads on its own, using fastp at Q25 for trimming and MiXCR for clone calling, and kept in-frame beta chains. CDR3 protein sequences are deduplicated, and each keeps its most common genes and DNA. The sample records 200,000 to 300,000 distinct CDR3 sequences, around an eighth of which are singletons. Clones ranked in the top ten supply 1.5% to 2% of the sample. V drops 4 bases and J drops 4 bases, leaving 16 bases in between. From the cysteine through the phenylalanine, the CDR3 covers 15 amino acids. CDR3 DNA is the only sequence kept; it has 45 bases, read in frame from the first base. CDR1 is given as MDHEN and CDR2 as SYDVKM, both from the germline V gene.

This clonotype was sampled from a human donor in good health (CMV status not recorded). Some clones in this sample may be carry-over from other donors' samples. Sequencing was carried out using PBMCs. Here the chain combines TRBV28 and TRBJ1-1; TRBD1 is possibly the D segment (6 matching bases). The DNA sequence is as follows: TGTGCCAGCAGTTCCTACAGGGCTGGTGGCACTGAAGCTTTCTTT. It translates to CASSSYRAGGTEAFF.